This TCR beta chain was profiled in a study of blood T cell repertoires in COVID-19. Clones were sequenced by immunoSEQ multiplex PCR, and TCRdb holds only the in-frame ones, with some missing. The sample contains around 140,000 clones, around 81% of which appear only once. The sample was peripheral blood. The receptor's source is a woman aged 55 to 70 with acute or convalescent COVID-19.

CDR3 amino acids: CASSDAGVEKLFF. The CDR3 nucleotides are TGTGCCAGCAGTGATGCAGGGGTTGAAAAACTGTTTTTT. V usage is TRBV2 and J usage is TRBJ1-4; the D gene is possibly TRBD1 (6 bases). Germline-derived CDR1 and CDR2 are SNHLY and FYNNEI. V lost 3 bases and J lost 7, with 9 bases in between. This CDR3 region has 13 residues.